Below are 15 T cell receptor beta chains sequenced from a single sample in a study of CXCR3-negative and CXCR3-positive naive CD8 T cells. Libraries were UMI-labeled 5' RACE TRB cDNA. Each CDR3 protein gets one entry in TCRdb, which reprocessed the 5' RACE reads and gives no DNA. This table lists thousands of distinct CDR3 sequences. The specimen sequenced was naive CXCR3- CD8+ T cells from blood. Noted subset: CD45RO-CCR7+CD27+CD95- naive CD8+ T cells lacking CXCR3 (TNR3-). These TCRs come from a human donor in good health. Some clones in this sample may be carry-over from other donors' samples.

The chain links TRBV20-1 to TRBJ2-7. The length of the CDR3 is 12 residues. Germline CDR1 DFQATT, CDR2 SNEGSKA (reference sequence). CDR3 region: CSARGYSYEQYF.

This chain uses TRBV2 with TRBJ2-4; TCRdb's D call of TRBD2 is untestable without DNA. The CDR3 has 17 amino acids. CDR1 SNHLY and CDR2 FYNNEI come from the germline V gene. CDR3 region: CASSEARLILAKNIQYF.

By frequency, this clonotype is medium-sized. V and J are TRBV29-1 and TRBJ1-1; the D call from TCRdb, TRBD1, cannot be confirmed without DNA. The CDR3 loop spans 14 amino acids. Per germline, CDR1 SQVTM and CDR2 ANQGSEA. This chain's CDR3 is CSVAGTGLKSEAFF.

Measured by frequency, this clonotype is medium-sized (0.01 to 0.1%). CDR3 in amino acids: CASSSGTGVNIQYF. This chain links TRBV5-1 with TRBJ2-4; TCRdb gives TRBD1 as the D gene, but with no DNA this cannot be confirmed. Germline CDR1 reads SGHRS; CDR2 reads YFSETQ. This CDR3 has 14 amino acids.

This CDR3 is CASSFPASGVGYEQYF. The rearrangement links TRBV28 to TRBJ2-7; the TRBD2 assignment by TCRdb is unverifiable without DNA. CDR1 is MDHEN and CDR2 is SYDVKM in the germline V gene. The CDR3 runs to 16 residues.

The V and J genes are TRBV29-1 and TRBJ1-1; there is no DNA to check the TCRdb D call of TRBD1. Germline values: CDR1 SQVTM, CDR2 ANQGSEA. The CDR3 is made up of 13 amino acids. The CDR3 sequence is CSVPPRGDTEAFF.

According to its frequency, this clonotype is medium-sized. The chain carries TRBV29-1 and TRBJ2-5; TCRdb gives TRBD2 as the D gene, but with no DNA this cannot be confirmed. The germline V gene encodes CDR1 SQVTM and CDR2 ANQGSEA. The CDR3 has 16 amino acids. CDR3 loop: CSDTRPGGLKQETQYF.

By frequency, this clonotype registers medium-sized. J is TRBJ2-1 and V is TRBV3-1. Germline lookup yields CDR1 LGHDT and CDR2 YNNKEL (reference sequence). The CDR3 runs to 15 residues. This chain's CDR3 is CASSQDPASYNEQFF.

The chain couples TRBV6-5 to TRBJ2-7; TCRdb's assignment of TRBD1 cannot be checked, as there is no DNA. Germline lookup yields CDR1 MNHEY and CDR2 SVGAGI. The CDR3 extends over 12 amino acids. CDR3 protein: CASGSPPYEQYF.

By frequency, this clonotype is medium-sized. This chain's CDR3 is CSARDINRVDTEDFF. This chain joins TRBV20-1 and TRBJ1-1; checking the TCRdb D call of TRBD1 is not possible without DNA. This CDR3 spans 15 amino acids. CDR1 is DFQATT, CDR2 SNEGSKA, per germline (reference sequence).

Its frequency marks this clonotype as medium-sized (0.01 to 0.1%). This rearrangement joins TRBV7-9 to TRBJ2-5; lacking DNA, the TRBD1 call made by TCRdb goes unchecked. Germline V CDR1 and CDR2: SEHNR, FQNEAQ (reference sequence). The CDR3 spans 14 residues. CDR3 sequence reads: CASSLARAKETQYF.

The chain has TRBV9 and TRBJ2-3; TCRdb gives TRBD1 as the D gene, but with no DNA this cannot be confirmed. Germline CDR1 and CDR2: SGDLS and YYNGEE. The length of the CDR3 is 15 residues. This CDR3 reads CASSHRGNPTDTQYF.

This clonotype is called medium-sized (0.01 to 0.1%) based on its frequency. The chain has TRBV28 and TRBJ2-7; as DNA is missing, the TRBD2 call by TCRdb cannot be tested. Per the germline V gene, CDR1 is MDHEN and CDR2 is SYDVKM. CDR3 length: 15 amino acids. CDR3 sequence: CASSIPDYRGSEQYF.

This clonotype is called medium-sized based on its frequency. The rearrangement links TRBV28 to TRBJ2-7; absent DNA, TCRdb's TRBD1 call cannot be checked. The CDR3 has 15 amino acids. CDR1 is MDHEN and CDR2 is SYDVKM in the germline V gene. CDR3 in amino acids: CASTLLGTGDYEQYF.

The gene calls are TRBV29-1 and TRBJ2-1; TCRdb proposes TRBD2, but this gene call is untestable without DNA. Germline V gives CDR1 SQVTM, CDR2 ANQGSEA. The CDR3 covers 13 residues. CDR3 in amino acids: CSVEEGRAGEQFF.